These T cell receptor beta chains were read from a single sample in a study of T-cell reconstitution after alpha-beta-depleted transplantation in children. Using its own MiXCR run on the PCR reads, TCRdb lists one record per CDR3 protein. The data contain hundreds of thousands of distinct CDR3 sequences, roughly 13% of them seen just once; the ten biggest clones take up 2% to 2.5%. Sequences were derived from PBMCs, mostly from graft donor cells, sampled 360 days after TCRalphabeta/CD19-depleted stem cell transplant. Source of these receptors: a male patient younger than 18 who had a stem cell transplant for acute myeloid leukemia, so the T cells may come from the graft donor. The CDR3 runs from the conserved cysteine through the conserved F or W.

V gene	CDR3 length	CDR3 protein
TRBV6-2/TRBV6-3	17	CASSYSPGLAAYNEQFF
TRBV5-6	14	CASSLAPVNYGYTF
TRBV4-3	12	CASSQGPGEQYF
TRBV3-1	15	CASSHDTPTNEKLFF
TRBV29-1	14	CTTTAAGRVGTQYF
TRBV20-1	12	CSAAGEGETQYF
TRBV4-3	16	CASSQGGWYAGDTQYF
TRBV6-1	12	CASREVNTEAFF
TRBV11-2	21	CASSADPGTISGRYSYNEQFF
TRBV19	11	CASRLGWTQYF
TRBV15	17	CATSRPPRGTSKSTQYF
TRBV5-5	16	CASSILAGLNTGELFF
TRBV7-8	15	CASSLPGGDTDTQYF
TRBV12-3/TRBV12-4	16	CASSLGPALNTGELFF
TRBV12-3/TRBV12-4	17	CASSLRLAHSSYNEQFF
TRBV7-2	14	CASSFEGAKNIQYF
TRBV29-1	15	CSVRGGAGAGGEQFF
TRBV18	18	CASSPLDSVLSGANVLTF
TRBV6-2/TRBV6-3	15	CASTHGRPHTGELFF
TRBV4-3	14	CASSQLRDLYEQYF
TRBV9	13	CASSVGANYGYTF
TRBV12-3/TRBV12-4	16	CASSFPGTGLNYEQYF
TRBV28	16	CASSPRRGTHSYEQYF
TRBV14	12	CASSHDWTPQYF
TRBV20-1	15	CSARREVDFTDTQYF
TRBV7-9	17	CASSPEGSARAYNEQFF
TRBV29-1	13	CSVRGTRVYEQYF
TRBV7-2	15	CASSTYGGWSTEAFF
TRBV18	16	CASSPDGTGVTYEQYF
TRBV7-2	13	CASSAGPNTEAFF
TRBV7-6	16	CASSLASSYLSYEQYF
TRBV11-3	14	CASSLRGPSNEQFF
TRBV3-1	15	CASSQVEREGNEQFF
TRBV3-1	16	CASSQGTGAPGDEQFF
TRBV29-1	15	CSVSQAGSSTDTQYF
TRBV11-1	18	CASSLRIPQAPTKNEQFF
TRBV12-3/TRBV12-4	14	CASSLGGGDSPLHF
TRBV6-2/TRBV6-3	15	CASSLRRSGTGELFF
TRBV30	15	CAWSVSGISYNEQFF
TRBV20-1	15	CSARGGPSGIYEQYF
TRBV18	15	CASSPLRKMVETQYF
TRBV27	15	CASSPRSGLPYEQYF
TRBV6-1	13	CASHRAGTDTQYF
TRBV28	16	CASSIAGGGGANEQFF
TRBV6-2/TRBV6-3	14	CASSYRSTTDTQYF
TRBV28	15	CASSRYWTSTDTQYF
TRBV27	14	CASSFLQGDYGYTF
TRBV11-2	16	CASSLENYLVSYEQYF
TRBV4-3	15	CASSPDEGYQETQYF
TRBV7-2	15	CASSLMRLSTDTQYF
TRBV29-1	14	CSSTTGSHNQPQHF
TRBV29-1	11	CSVHSAYTQYF
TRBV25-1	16	CASSDVAGVAYNEQFF
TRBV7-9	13	CASSLEGTYGQYF
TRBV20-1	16	CSARNNLFGGRNEQFF
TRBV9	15	CASSPRLAVYNEQFF
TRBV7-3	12	CASSLQKGEQYF
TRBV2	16	CASTGLAGARADTQYF
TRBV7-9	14	CASSPIRGAETQYF